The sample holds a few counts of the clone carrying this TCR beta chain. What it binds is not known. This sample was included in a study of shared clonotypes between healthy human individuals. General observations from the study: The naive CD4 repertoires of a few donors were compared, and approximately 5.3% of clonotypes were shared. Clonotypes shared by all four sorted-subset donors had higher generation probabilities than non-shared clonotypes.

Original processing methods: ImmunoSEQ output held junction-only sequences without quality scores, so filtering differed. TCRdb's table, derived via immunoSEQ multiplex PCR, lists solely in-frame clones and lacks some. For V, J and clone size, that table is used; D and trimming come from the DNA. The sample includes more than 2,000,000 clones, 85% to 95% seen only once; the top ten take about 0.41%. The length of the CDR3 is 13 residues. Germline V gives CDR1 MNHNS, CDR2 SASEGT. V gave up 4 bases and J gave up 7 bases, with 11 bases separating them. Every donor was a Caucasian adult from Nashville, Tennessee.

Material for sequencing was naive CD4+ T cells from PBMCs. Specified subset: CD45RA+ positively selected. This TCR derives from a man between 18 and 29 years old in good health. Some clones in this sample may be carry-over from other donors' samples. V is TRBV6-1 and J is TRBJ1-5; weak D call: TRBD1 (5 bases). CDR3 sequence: CASSARVDQPQHF. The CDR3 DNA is TGTGCCAGCAGTGCCAGGGTAGACCAGCCCCAGCATTTT.